This TCR beta chain was retrieved from a study of T-cell memory formation after mild COVID-19 (TCRdb year 2021). About the full investigation: Most TCR sequence clusters were specific to one of the two donors. Longitudinal TCRalpha and TCRbeta repertoire sequencing tracked T-cell clones expanding and contracting after mild COVID-19 in a couple of donors. Two young, previously healthy adult volunteers, one female and one male, were included in the cohort.

TCRdb records Illumina NovaSeq 6000 as the sequencer. TCRalpha and TCRbeta cDNA libraries were constructed by 5'RACE with constant-segment primers, with sample barcodes and unique molecular identifiers being introduced. Trizol reagent was used to extract RNA from every sample. Library amplification was performed in two PCR steps, and a second sample barcode and Illumina TruSeq adapters were introduced in the second step. Libraries were sequenced on an Illumina NovaSeq with 2 x 150 bp paired-end reads. Concerning the study's data processing: Reads were demultiplexed and collapsed into UMI-guided consensus sequences with migec v1.2.7. With mixcr v2.1.11, UMI consensuses were aligned to TRA and TRB V and J templates and assembled into clonotypes. Clonotypes were classified as expanded or contracted when called significant by both edgeR and NoisET, with noise models trained on biological replicates. edgeR calls used a false discovery rate-adjusted p below 0.01 and a log2 fold-change threshold of 1. PCA with hierarchical clustering of max-normalized trajectories of the 1000 most abundant clonotypes was used as exploratory dynamics analysis. The CD4 or CD8 phenotype of responding clones was assigned using the separately sequenced CD4+ and CD8+ repertoires. TCRdb handled the public reads itself, with Q25 trimming in fastp and clone calling in MiXCR, and kept productive beta chains. CDR3 protein duplicates are merged, each entry listing the most common genes and DNA. The V and J calls were not made by the authors but by TCRdb's processing. This sample gives 470,000 or so distinct CDR3 sequences in total; approximately 25% of them show up just once. The leading ten clones occupy under 15% of the sample.

At the junction V is shortened by 2 bases and J by 5 bases, with 4 bases in between. CDR1 MNHEY and CDR2 SVGAGI were looked up in the germline V gene. Counted from cysteine to phenylalanine, this CDR3 has 11 amino acids. Just the 33-base CDR3 DNA is kept, in frame starting at base 1. The research as a whole found: Only two mild cases were covered by the study, and larger cohorts that include severe cases with pre-infection samples were considered necessary. The detection of some responding clones in pre-infection memory suggests that pre-existing cross-reactive memory T cells joined the SARS-CoV-2 response. SARS-CoV-2 specificity was not confirmed for the second-wave clones peaking on day 37. Clones contracting from day 15 to 85 had balanced CD4/CD8 phenotypes, while a second wave expanding from day 15 to 37 was biased towards CD4+. Contracting CD4+ clones appeared mostly in the CM and EM memory subsets, whereas CD8+ clones were enriched in EMRA.

Concerning this clonotype: The antigen it recognizes is unknown. The input lacks base qualities; no much larger clone sits a single base away.

Ficoll-Paque density gradient centrifugation was used to isolate PBMCs. The TCR was taken from an adult woman who had mild COVID-19 (a few samples of this study predate the infection). The sample titles of this study are shuffled in the database, so cell type and time point are left out; the donor was told from shared clones. Input material: PBMCs or a T cell subset sorted from them (not recorded which). This receptor chain uses TRBV6-5 and TRBJ2-7; the D gene is not confidently resolved. The CDR3 sequence is CASSYLNEQYF. The bases are TGTGCCAGCAGTTACCTCAACGAGCAGTACTTC.